The sequence of this T cell receptor (beta chain) was determined in a study of CD8 T cells in Susac syndrome. From germline, CDR1 is SGHNT and CDR2 YENEEA. This CDR3 contains 14 residues. Trimming took 5 bases from V and 2 from J; bases not matched to a gene: 4. RNA in amounts of roughly 0.5 to 1 ug was reverse transcribed with random hexamers. TCR beta CDR3 was amplified by immunoSEQ covering 54 Vbeta and 13 Jbeta. TCRdb re-called the immunoSEQ multiplex PCR reads with MiXCR, one entry per CDR3 protein. The sample carries 400,000 or so distinct CDR3 sequences, around 85% recorded once. The V call is TRBV11-3, the J call TRBJ2-3; 7 nucleotides agree with TRBD2. This clonotype was obtained from a human donor with multiple sclerosis. The sequencing sample was made of CD8+ T cells from PBMCs. CDR3 protein: CASSPSGFTDTQYF. For the CDR3, the DNA is TGTGCCAGCAGCCCTAGCGGATTCACAGATACGCAGTATTTT.